The TCR beta chain under discussion was sequenced for a study of T cell changes during pregnancy in multiple sclerosis. Sequencing used immunoSEQ multiplex PCR; TCRdb keeps in-frame clones, though not all of them. This repertoire shows fewer than 110,000 clones, 85% to 95% found once; its top ten account for less than 0.9%. The CDR3 is 15 residues long. Germline-derived CDR1 and CDR2 are MNHNS and SASEGT. Trimming removed 1 base at V and 5 bases at J, with 12 bases between. The J gene is TRBJ1-5, the V gene TRBV6-1; D is possibly TRBD1 (6 bases). This clonotype was sampled from a female donor in good health, enrolled as a control in a pregnancy study. Here the sequenced sample was peripheral blood, taken in the third trimester of pregnancy. CDR3 bases: TGTGCCAGCAGTGAAGTGCCGGGGGGCCATCAGCCCCAGCATTTT. Its translation: CASSEVPGGHQPQHF.